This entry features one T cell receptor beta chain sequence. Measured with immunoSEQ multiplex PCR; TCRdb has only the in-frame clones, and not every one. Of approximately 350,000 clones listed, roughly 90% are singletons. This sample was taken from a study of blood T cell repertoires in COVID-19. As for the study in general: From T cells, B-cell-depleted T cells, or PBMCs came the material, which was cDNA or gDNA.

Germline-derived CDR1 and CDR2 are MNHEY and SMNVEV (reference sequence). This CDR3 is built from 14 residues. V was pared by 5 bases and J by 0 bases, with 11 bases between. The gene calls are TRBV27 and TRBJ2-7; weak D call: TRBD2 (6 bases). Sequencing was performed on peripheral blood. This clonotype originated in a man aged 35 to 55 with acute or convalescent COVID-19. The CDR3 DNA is TGTGCCAGCAGTCTGACTAGGAGCTCCTACGAGCAGTACTTC. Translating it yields CASSLTRSSYEQYF.